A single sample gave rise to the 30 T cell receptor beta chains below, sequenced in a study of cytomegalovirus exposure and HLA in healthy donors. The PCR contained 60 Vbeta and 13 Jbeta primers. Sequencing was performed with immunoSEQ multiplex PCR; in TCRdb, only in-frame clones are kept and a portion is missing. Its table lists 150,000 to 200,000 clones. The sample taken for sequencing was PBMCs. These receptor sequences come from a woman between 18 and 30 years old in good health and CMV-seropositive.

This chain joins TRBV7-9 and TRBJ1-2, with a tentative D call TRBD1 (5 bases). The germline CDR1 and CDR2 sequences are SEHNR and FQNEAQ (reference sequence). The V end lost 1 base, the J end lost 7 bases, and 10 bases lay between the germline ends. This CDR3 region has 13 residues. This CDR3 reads CASSLGQGGGYTF. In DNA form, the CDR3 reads TGTGCCAGCAGCTTAGGGCAGGGAGGTGGCTACACCTTC.

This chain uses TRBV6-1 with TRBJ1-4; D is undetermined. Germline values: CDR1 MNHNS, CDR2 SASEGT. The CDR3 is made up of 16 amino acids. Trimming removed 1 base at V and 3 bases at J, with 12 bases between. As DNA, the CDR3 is TGTGCCAGCAGTGAAGGTGCGGCGCCCTCTAATGAAAAACTGTTTTTT. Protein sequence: CASSEGAAPSNEKLFF.

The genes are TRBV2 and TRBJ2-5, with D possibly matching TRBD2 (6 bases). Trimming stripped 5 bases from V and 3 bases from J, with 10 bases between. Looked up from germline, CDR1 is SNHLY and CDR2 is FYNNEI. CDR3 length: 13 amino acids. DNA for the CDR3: TGTGCCAGCAGTTCGGGACTCAAAGAGACCCAGTACTTC. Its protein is CASSSGLKETQYF. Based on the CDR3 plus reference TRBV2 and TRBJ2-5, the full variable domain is EPEVTQTPSHQVTQMGQEVILRCVPISNHLYFYWYRQILGQKVEFLVSFYNNEISEKSEIFDDQFSVERPDGSNFTLKIRSTKLEDSAMYFCASSSGLKETQYFGPGTRLLVL.

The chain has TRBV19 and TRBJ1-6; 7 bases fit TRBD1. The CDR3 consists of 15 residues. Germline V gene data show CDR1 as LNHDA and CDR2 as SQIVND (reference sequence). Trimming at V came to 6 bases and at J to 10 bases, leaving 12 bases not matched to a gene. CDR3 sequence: CASSQETGPWSPLHF. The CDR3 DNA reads TGTGCCAGTAGCCAAGAGACAGGGCCATGGTCACCCCTCCACTTT.

Here the CDR3 reads CASSYSIAGGQGTQYF. In DNA, the CDR3 is TGTGCCAGCAGTTACTCAATAGCGGGGGGGCAGGGGACCCAGTACTTC. This chain joins TRBV6-5 and TRBJ2-5, with 11 bases matching TRBD2. CDR3 length equals 16 residues. The trim removed 0 bases at V and 7 bases at J, leaving 7 bases unmatched. CDR1 MNHEY and CDR2 SVGAGI come from the germline V gene.

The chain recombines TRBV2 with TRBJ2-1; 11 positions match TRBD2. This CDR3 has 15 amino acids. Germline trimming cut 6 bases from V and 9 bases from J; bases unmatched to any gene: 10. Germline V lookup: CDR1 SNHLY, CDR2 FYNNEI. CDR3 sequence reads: CASRYIAGGPGEQFF. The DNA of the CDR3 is TGTGCCAGCAGATATATAGCGGGGGGGCCGGGTGAGCAGTTCTTC.

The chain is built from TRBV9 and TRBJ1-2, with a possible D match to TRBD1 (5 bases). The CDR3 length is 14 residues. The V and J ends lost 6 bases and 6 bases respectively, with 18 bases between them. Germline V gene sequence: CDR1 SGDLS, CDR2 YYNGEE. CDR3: CASTPNPQGDGYTF. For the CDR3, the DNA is TGTGCCAGCACCCCTAACCCCCAGGGCGATGGCTACACCTTC. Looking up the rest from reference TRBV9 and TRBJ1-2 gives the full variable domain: DSGVTQTPKHLITATGQRVTLRCSPRSGDLSVYWYQQSLDQGLQFLIQYYNGEERAKGNILERFSAQQFPDLHSELNLSSLELGDSALYFCASTPNPQGDGYTFGSGTRLTVV.

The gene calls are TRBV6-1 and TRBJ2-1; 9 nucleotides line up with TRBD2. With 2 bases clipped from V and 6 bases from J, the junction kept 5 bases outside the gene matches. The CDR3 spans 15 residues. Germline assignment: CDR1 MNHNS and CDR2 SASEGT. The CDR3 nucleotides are TGTGCCAGCAGTGAATCAACTAGCGGGTTCAATGAGCAGTTCTTC. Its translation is CASSESTSGFNEQFF.

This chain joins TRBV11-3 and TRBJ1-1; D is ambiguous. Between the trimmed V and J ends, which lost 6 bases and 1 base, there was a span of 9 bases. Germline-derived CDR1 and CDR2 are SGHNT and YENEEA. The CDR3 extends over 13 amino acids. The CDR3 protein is CASRFTENTEAFF. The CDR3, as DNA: TGTGCCAGCAGGTTCACAGAGAACACTGAAGCTTTCTTT.

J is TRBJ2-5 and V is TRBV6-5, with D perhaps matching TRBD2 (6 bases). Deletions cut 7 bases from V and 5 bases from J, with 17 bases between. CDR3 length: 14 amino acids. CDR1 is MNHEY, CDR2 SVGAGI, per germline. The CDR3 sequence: CASTPRRGWETQYF. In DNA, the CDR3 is TGTGCCAGCACACCTCGGAGGGGATGGGAGACCCAGTACTTC.

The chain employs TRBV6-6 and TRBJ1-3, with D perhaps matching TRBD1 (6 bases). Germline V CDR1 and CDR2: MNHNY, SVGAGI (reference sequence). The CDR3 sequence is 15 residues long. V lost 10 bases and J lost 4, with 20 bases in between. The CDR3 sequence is CATTPTGVGGNTIYF. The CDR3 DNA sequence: TGTGCCACCACCCCGACAGGAGTTGGAGGAAACACCATATATTTT.

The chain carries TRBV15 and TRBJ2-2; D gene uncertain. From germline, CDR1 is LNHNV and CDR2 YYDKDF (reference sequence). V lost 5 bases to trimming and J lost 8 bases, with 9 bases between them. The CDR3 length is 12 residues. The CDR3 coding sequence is TGTGCCACCAGCTTCCCGAGGGGGGAGCTGTTTTTT. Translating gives CATSFPRGELFF. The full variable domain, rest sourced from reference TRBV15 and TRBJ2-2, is DAMVIQNPRYQVTQFGKPVTLSCSQTLNHNVMYWYQQKSSQAPKLLFHYYDKDFNNEADTPDNFQSRRPNTSFCFLDIRSPGLGDTAMYLCATSFPRGELFFGEGSRLTVL.

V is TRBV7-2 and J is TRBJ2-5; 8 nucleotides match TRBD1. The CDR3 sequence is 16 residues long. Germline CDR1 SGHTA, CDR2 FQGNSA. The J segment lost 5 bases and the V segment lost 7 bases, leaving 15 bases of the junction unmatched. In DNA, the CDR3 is TGTGCCAGCACCCGGGGTCCCGGCAGGGGGCGCGAGACCCAGTACTTC. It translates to CASTRGPGRGRETQYF.

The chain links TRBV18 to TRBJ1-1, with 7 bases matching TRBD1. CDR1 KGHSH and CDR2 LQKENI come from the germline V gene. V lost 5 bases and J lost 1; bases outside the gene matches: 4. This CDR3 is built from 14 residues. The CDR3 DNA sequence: TGTGCCAGCTCAAATCAGGGGGGGAACACTGAAGCTTTCTTT. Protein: CASSNQGGNTEAFF. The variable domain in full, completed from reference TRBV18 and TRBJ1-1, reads NAGVMQNPRHLVRRRGQEARLRCSPMKGHSHVYWYRQLPEEGLKFMVYLQKENIIDESGMPKERFSAEFPKEGPSILRIQQVVRGDSAAYFCASSNQGGNTEAFFGQGTRLTVV.

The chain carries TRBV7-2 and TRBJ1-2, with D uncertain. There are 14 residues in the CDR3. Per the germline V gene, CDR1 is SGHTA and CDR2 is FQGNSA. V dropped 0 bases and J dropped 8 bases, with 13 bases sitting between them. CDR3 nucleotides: TGTGCCAGCAGCTTAGCCCCGCCGAGCGACGGCTACACCTTC. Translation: CASSLAPPSDGYTF.

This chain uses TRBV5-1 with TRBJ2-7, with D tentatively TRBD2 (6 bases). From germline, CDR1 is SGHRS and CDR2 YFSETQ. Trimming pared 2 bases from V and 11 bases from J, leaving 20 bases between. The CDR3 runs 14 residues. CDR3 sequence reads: CASSLTGTGEQKYF. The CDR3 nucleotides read TGCGCCAGCAGCTTAACAGGCACGGGGGAGCAAAAGTACTTC.

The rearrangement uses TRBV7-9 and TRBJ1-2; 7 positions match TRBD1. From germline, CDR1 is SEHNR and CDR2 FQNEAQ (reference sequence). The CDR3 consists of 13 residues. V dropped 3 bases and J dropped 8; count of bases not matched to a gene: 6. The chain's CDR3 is CASSFGTENGYTF. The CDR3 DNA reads TGTGCCAGCAGCTTTGGGACAGAGAACGGCTACACCTTC.

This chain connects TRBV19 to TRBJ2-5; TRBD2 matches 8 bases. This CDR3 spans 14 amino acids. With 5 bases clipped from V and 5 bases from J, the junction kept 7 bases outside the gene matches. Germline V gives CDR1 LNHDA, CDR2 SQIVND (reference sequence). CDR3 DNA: TGTGCCAGTAGTCCTTCAGGACTAGCCGAGACCCAGTACTTC. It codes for CASSPSGLAETQYF.

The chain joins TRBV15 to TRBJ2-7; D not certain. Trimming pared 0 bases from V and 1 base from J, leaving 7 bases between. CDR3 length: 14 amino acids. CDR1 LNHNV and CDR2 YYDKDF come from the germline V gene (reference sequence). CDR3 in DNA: TGTGCCACCAGCAGAGATCCCGGTTCCTACGAGCAGTACTTC. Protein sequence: CATSRDPGSYEQYF.

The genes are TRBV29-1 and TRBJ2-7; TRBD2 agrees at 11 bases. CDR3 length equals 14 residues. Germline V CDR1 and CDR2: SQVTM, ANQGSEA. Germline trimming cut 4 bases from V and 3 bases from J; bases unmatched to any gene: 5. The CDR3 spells CSVALAGVGYEQYF. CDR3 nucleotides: TGCAGCGTTGCACTAGCGGGAGTAGGCTACGAGCAGTACTTC.

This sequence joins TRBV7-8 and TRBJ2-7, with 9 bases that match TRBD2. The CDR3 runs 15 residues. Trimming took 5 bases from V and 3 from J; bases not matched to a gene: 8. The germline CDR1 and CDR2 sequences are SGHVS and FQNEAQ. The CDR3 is CASSTSSSGGYEQYF. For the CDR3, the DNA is TGTGCCAGCAGCACAAGTAGTAGCGGGGGCTACGAGCAGTACTTC.

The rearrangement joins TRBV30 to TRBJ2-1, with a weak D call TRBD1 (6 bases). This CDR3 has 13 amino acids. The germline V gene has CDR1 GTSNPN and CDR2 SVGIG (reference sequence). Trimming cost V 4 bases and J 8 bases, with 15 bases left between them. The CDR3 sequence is CAWNQGLYDEQFF. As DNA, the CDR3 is TGTGCCTGGAATCAGGGGTTATACGATGAGCAGTTCTTC. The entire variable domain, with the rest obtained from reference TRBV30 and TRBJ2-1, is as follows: SQTIHQWPATLVQPVGSPLSLECTVEGTSNPNLYWYRQAAGRGLQLLFYSVGIGQISSEVPQNLSASRPQDRQFILSSKKLLLSDSGFYLCAWNQGLYDEQFFGPGTRLTVL.

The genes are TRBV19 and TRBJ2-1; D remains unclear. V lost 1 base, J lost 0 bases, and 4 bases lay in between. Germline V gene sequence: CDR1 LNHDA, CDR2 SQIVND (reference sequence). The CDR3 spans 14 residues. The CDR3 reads CASSIVNSYNEQFF. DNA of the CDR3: TGTGCCAGTAGTATAGTAAACTCCTACAATGAGCAGTTCTTC.

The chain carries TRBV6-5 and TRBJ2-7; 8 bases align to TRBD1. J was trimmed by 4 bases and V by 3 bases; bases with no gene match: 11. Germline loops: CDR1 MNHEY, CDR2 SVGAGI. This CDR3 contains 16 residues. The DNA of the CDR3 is TGTGCCAGCAGTTATTTCGGACAGGGAGGATTGTACGAGCAGTACTTC. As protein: CASSYFGQGGLYEQYF.

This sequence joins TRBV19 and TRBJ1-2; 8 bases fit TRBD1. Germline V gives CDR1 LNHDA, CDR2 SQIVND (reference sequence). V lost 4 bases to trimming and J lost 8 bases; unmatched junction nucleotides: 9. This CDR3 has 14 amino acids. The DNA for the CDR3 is TGTGCCAGTAGTAAGAGGACAGGGCGAGACGGCTACACCTTC. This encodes CASSKRTGRDGYTF.

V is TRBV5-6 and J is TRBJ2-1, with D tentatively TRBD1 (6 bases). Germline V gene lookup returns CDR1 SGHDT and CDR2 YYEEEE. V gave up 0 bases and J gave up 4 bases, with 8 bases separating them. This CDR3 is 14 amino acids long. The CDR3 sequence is CASSLVQGYNEQFF. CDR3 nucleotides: TGTGCCAGCAGCTTGGTACAGGGTTACAATGAGCAGTTCTTC.

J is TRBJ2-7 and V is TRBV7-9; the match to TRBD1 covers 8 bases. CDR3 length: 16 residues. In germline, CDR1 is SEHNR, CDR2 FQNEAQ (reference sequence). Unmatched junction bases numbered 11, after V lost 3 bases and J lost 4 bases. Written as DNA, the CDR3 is TGTGCCAGCAGCTTGGACAGGGAACGGGTAAGATACGAGCAGTACTTC. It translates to CASSLDRERVRYEQYF.

The CDR3 DNA sequence: TGTGCCAGCAGCTCCCCTGTCGGGGGGGACACCGGGGAGCTGTTTTTT. It yields the protein CASSSPVGGDTGELFF. The chain uses TRBV7-9 and TRBJ2-2; 8 bases align to TRBD2. The CDR3 contains 16 residues. J lost 3 bases, V lost 4 bases, and 7 bases had no gene match. Germline V gene lookup returns CDR1 SEHNR and CDR2 FQNEAQ (reference sequence).

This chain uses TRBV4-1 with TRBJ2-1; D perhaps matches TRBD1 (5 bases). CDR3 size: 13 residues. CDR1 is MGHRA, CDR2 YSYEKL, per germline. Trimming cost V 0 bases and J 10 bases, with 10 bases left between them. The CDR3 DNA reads TGCGCCAGCAGCCAAGATCCCTACAGGGAGCAGTTCTTC. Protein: CASSQDPYREQFF.

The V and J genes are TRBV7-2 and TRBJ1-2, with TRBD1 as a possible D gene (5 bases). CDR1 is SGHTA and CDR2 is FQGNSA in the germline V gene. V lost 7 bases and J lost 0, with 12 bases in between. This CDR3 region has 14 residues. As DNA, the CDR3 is TGTGCCAGCACCCTCGGGGGAGCTAACTATGGCTACACCTTC. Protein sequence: CASTLGGANYGYTF.